The 27 T cell receptor beta chains below come from one sample, sequenced in a study of cytomegalovirus exposure and HLA in healthy donors. The PCR had 60 Vbeta and 13 Jbeta primers. Here immunoSEQ multiplex PCR was the method, and the copy in TCRdb shows in-frame clones only, minus some. The sample records about 130,000 clones, around two thirds being singletons. The material sequenced was PBMCs. The receptor set was obtained from a human donor in good health.

The J gene is TRBJ1-1, the V gene TRBV25-1; the D gene is possibly TRBD1 (5 bases). The CDR3 runs to 15 residues. V dropped 6 bases and J dropped 0 bases, with 14 bases sitting between them. The germline V gene encodes CDR1 MGHDK and CDR2 SYGVNS. The CDR3 DNA reads TGTGCCAGCAGCACCTGGGGGGGTCTGAACACTGAAGCTTTCTTT. Amino acid sequence: CASSTWGGLNTEAFF.

This chain links TRBV7-2 with TRBJ2-5; maybe TRBD2 (6 bases). From germline, CDR1 is SGHTA and CDR2 FQGNSA. CDR3 length: 17 residues. V shed 5 bases and J shed 2 bases, with 21 bases lying between them. This CDR3 is CASSPRVGRLGQETQYF. In DNA, the CDR3 is TGTGCCAGCAGCCCCAGAGTGGGGAGGTTAGGACAAGAGACCCAGTACTTC.

The genes are TRBV4-2 and TRBJ2-2; TRBD2 matches at 10 bases. J gave up 4 bases and V 0 bases, and 2 bases lay outside the gene matches. CDR1 and CDR2 from the germline V gene are LGHNA and YNFKEQ. This CDR3 region has 16 residues. CDR3 sequence: CASSQDLAGATGELFF. DNA of the CDR3: TGTGCCAGCAGCCAAGACCTAGCGGGAGCCACCGGGGAGCTGTTTTTT.

The chain has TRBV7-2 and TRBJ1-2, with D perhaps TRBD1 (5 bases). The length of the CDR3 is 14 residues. Looked up from germline, CDR1 is SGHTA and CDR2 is FQGNSA. V was cut by 0 bases and J by 3 bases, with 8 bases left in between. The CDR3 DNA reads as TGTGCCAGCAGCTTAGCCACAGGCTACTATGGCTACACCTTC. Translation gives CASSLATGYYGYTF.

The chain employs TRBV18 and TRBJ1-4, with TRBD1 as a possible D gene (5 bases). Trimming shortened V by 2 bases and J by 12 bases, and 13 bases separated the two germline ends. This CDR3 comprises 13 residues. Per the germline V gene, CDR1 is KGHSH and CDR2 is LQKENI. CDR3 nucleotide sequence: TGTGCCAGCTCACCATCCGGCGGGGGAGAACTGTTTTTT. It encodes CASSPSGGGELFF.

This chain connects TRBV27 to TRBJ2-5; D is possibly TRBD2 (7 bases). CDR1 MNHEY and CDR2 SMNVEV come from the germline V gene (reference sequence). This CDR3 is 16 amino acids long. The germline V and J ends were trimmed by 5 bases and 11 bases, with 27 bases remaining between them. CDR3: CASSTMGGARSGEQYF. CDR3 DNA: TGTGCCAGCAGTACTATGGGGGGGGCCCGTTCAGGGGAGCAGTACTTC.

The chain recombines TRBV6-5 with TRBJ2-3, with TRBD1 identical over 8 bases. The CDR3 is made up of 15 amino acids. In germline, CDR1 is MNHEY, CDR2 SVGAGI. J was trimmed by 1 base and V by 5 bases; bases with no gene match: 5. CDR3 region: CASSPGGLGTDTQYF. The CDR3 DNA reads TGTGCCAGCAGTCCAGGGGGCCTTGGCACAGATACGCAGTATTTT.

The chain couples TRBV9 to TRBJ2-7; TRBD1 matches 11 bases. Germline V CDR1 and CDR2: SGDLS, YYNGEE. The CDR3 is 18 residues long. V trimming: 0 bases; J trimming: 3 bases; junction bases outside the gene matches: 11. The CDR3 region is CASSVGESRTGGLYEQYF. In DNA form, the CDR3 reads TGTGCCAGCAGCGTAGGAGAAAGTCGGACAGGGGGCCTCTACGAGCAGTACTTC.

The genes are TRBV5-1 and TRBJ1-1; weak D call: TRBD1 (6 bases). Trimming took off 0 bases at V and 8 bases at J, with 11 bases between the two ends. The CDR3 consists of 13 residues. The V gene's germline CDR1 is SGHRS and CDR2 YFSETQ. The CDR3 protein is CASSLDGQLEAFF. CDR3 DNA sequence: TGCGCCAGCAGCTTGGACGGACAGCTCGAAGCTTTCTTT. Filled out from reference TRBV5-1 and TRBJ1-1, the complete variable domain reads KAGVTQTPRYLIKTRGQQVTLSCSPISGHRSVSWYQQTPGQGLQFLFEYFSETQRNKGNFPGRFSGRQFSNSRSEMNVSTLELGDSALYLCASSLDGQLEAFFGQGTRLTVV.

Only a few counts were recorded for this clone. The chain has TRBV5-6 and TRBJ1-5; weak D call: TRBD1 (6 bases). The V gene's germline CDR1 is SGHDT and CDR2 YYEEEE. V lost 6 bases, J lost 0 bases, and 19 bases lay in between. The CDR3 consists of 17 residues. CDR3 protein: CASTGQNLDNSNQPQHF. CDR3 DNA sequence: TGTGCCAGCACCGGACAGAACCTAGATAATAGCAATCAGCCCCAGCATTTT.

The rearrangement uses TRBV4-3 and TRBJ2-5; weak D call: TRBD2 (5 bases). Trimming removed 1 base at V and 1 base at J, with 13 bases between. This CDR3 region has 16 residues. CDR1 LGHNA and CDR2 YSLEER come from the germline V gene. The CDR3 is CASSQGRWVAQETQYF. The CDR3 DNA sequence: TGCGCCAGCAGCCAAGGGAGGTGGGTAGCCCAAGAGACCCAGTACTTC.

The V call is TRBV18, the J call TRBJ1-4; D ambiguous. This CDR3 comprises 15 residues. Germline values: CDR1 KGHSH, CDR2 LQKENI. Deletions cut 1 base from V and 0 bases from J, with 6 bases between. The DNA for the CDR3 is TGTGCCAGCTCACCACGGCGGGCAACTAATGAAAAACTGTTTTTT. Encoded protein: CASSPRRATNEKLFF. Complete variable domain (other parts from reference TRBV18 and TRBJ1-4): NAGVMQNPRHLVRRRGQEARLRCSPMKGHSHVYWYRQLPEEGLKFMVYLQKENIIDESGMPKERFSAEFPKEGPSILRIQQVVRGDSAAYFCASSPRRATNEKLFFGSGTQLSVL.

This clone was counted once. The chain is built from TRBV5-6 and TRBJ2-5, with D possibly being TRBD2 (6 bases). Germline V gene data show CDR1 as SGHDT and CDR2 as YYEEEE. The V gene lost 3 bases and the J gene lost 5 bases, with 17 bases spanning the gap. The CDR3 consists of 15 residues. CDR3 nucleotide sequence: TGTGCCAGCAGCTCCTCGACTAGTTTGAGGGAGACCCAGTACTTC. It is translated as CASSSSTSLRETQYF.

The chain joins TRBV6-5 to TRBJ2-1, with 9 bases fitting TRBD1. The ends lost 5 bases at V and 4 bases at J; junction bases unmatched: 3. Germline V CDR1 and CDR2: MNHEY, SVGAGI. The CDR3 runs 14 residues. CDR3 nucleotides: TGTGCCAGCAGTAAGGACAGGGGATACAATGAGCAGTTCTTC. As protein: CASSKDRGYNEQFF.

The table lists this clone with a count of one. CDR3 coding DNA: TGTGCCAGCAGCTCCTGGACAGGCCGACAAGAGACCCAGTACTTC. Residues: CASSSWTGRQETQYF. The V call is TRBV7-2, the J call TRBJ2-5; 7 bases are a match to TRBD1. The CDR3 runs to 15 residues. Germline assignment: CDR1 SGHTA and CDR2 FQGNSA. J was trimmed by 2 bases and V by 4 bases; bases with no gene match: 7.

This chain connects TRBV5-5 to TRBJ1-6; 7 positions match TRBD1. The CDR3 is 16 residues long. V shed 0 bases and J 2 bases; nucleotides not matched to a gene: 2. From germline, CDR1 is SGHKS and CDR2 YYEKEE (reference sequence). The CDR3 reads CASSLEGGAYNSPLHF. The CDR3 bases are TGTGCCAGCAGCTTGGAAGGGGGCGCCTATAATTCACCCCTCCACTTT. The variable domain in full, with the rest retrieved from reference TRBV5-5 and TRBJ1-6, is DAGVTQSPTHLIKTRGQQVTLRCSPISGHKSVSWYQQVLGQGPQFIFQYYEKEERGRGNFPDRFSARQFPNYSSELNVNALLLGDSALYLCASSLEGGAYNSPLHFGNGTRLTVT.

V usage is TRBV29-1 and J usage is TRBJ1-1, with TRBD1 identical over 10 bases. The length of the CDR3 is 15 residues. Germline assignment: CDR1 SQVTM and CDR2 ANQGSEA. V dropped 1 base and J dropped 6; count of bases not matched to a gene: 8. This CDR3 is CSVEALGQGDPEAFF. CDR3 bases: TGCAGCGTTGAAGCCCTTGGACAGGGGGACCCTGAAGCTTTCTTT.

This chain links TRBV7-2 with TRBJ2-7; 8 positions match TRBD1. Trimming took 5 bases from V and 2 from J; bases not matched to a gene: 2. CDR1 is SGHTA and CDR2 is FQGNSA in the germline V gene. The CDR3 consists of 13 residues. DNA for the CDR3: TGTGCCAGCAGCCGACAGGGGCCCTACGAGCAGTACTTC. Residues: CASSRQGPYEQYF.

This chain uses TRBV29-1 with TRBJ1-2, with 7 nucleotides matching TRBD1. V dropped 5 bases and J dropped 1; count of bases not matched to a gene: 16. This CDR3 has 17 amino acids. Germline-derived CDR1 and CDR2 are SQVTM and ANQGSEA. DNA of the CDR3: TGCAGCGTTCACCGAGTCCCGGGGACAGCGTTTAACTATGGCTACACCTTC. It encodes CSVHRVPGTAFNYGYTF. Looking up the rest from reference TRBV29-1 and TRBJ1-2 gives the full variable domain: SAVISQKPSRDICQRGTSLTIQCQVDSQVTMMFWYRQQPGQSLTLIATANQGSEATYESGFVIDKFPISRPNLTFSTLTVSNMSPEDSSIYLCSVHRVPGTAFNYGYTFGSGTRLTVV.

The chain combines TRBV5-3 with TRBJ1-3; no reliable D call. TRBV5-3 is an ORF for which the function is uncertain. The germline V and J ends were trimmed by 10 bases and 0 bases, with 11 bases remaining between them. The CDR3 length is 13 residues. The CDR3 region has the DNA TGTGCCGCGAATCGGAGCTCTGGAAACACCATATATTTT. It is translated as CAANRSSGNTIYF.

The V and J genes are TRBV5-4 and TRBJ2-1; possible D gene TRBD2, 5 bases. The V gene's germline CDR1 is SGHNT and CDR2 YYREEE (reference sequence). The CDR3 loop spans 14 amino acids. The V gene lost 2 bases and the J gene lost 5 bases, with 11 bases spanning the gap. CDR3 loop: CASSLLGLNNEQFF. CDR3 in DNA: TGTGCCAGCAGCTTACTAGGTCTCAACAATGAGCAGTTCTTC.

Remarks on this clone: A junction boundary mismatches the germline segment, possibly from a read error. The rearrangement joins TRBV7-9 to TRBJ1-3; the D gene is possibly TRBD1 (5 bases). CDR3 length: 19 residues. The germline gives CDR1 SEHNR, CDR2 FQNEAQ (reference sequence). The CDR3 bases are TGTTCCAGCAGCTTCCGGGTGGGGGGATCTAACTTCTCTGGAAACACCATATATTTT. Translation: CSSSFRVGGSNFSGNTIYF.

This clone was counted a few times. The gene calls are TRBV7-2 and TRBJ2-1; TRBD1 aligns across 8 bases. The ends lost 5 bases at V and 10 bases at J; junction bases unmatched: 7. Germline CDR1 and CDR2: SGHTA and FQGNSA. The CDR3 contains 13 residues. The CDR3 bases are TGTGCCAGCAGCCCTCTGGACAGGGCAGAGCAGTTCTTC. Its protein is CASSPLDRAEQFF.

This clone has a handful of counts. An end of the junction does not agree with germline; a read error may underlie this. The chain recombines TRBV7-9 with TRBJ1-4; D ambiguous. This CDR3 has 13 amino acids. Germline values: CDR1 SEHNR, CDR2 FQNEAQ (reference sequence). The CDR3 DNA reads as TGTTCCAGCAGCTTTTCGGCTAATGAAAAACTGTTTTTT. Its translation is CSSSFSANEKLFF. Drawing the rest from reference TRBV7-9 and TRBJ1-4, the complete variable domain is DTGVSQNPRHKITKRGQNVTFRCDPISEHNRLYWYRQTLGQGPEFLTYFQNEAQLEKSRLLSDRFSAERPKGSFSTLEIQRTEQGDSAMYLCSSSFSANEKLFFGSGTQLSVL.

The chain is built from TRBV27 and TRBJ2-7, with 8 bases aligning to TRBD1. CDR3 length: 16 amino acids. Losses at the gene ends were 1 base for V and 3 bases for J; bases not matched to a gene: 8. The germline V gene has CDR1 MNHEY and CDR2 SMNVEV (reference sequence). CDR3 DNA: TGTGCCAGCAGTTTATACCCGGGCAGGGGGCACTACGAGCAGTACTTC. Amino acid sequence: CASSLYPGRGHYEQYF.

The genes are TRBV18 and TRBJ1-1, with D possibly being TRBD1 (6 bases). The CDR3 contains 14 residues. Germline assignment: CDR1 KGHSH and CDR2 LQKENI. V was clipped by 2 bases and J by 1 base, with 8 bases between them. In DNA form, the CDR3 reads TGTGCCAGCTCACCAGGGACATCGAACACTGAAGCTTTCTTT. Translated: CASSPGTSNTEAFF.

The J gene is TRBJ1-5, the V gene TRBV28; D not resolved. The ends were cut back, 6 bases at V and 0 bases at J, with 12 bases in the middle. Germline-derived CDR1 and CDR2 are MDHEN and SYDVKM. This CDR3 has 15 residues. This CDR3 reads CASRKGLLSNQPQHF. The CDR3 bases are TGTGCCAGCAGAAAAGGACTTCTTAGCAATCAGCCCCAGCATTTT. The variable domain in full, completed from reference TRBV28 and TRBJ1-5, reads DVKVTQSSRYLVKRTGEKVFLECVQDMDHENMFWYRQDPGLGLRLIYFSYDVKMKEKGDIPEGYSVSREKKERFSLILESASTNQTSMYLCASRKGLLSNQPQHFGDGTRLSIL.